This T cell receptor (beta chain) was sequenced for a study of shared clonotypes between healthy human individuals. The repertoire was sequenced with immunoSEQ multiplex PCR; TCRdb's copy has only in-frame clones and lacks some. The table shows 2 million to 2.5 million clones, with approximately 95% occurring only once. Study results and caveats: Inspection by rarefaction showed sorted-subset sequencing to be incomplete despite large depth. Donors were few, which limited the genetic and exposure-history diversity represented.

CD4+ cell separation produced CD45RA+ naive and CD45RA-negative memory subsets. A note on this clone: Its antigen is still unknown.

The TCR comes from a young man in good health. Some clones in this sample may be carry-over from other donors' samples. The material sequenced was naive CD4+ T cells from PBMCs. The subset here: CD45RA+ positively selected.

The CDR3, as DNA: TGTGCCAGCAGCAAAGGTCGTCTCGGCGGGAGGGCCGGTGCCGGGGAGCTGTTTTTT. Its protein product is CASSKGRLGGRAGAGELFF. V is TRBV21-1 and J is TRBJ2-2; the table's D call of TRBD2 was not tested on the DNA. TRBV21-1 is an annotated pseudogene. CDR3 size: 19 residues.